This T cell receptor beta chain was observed in a study of blood T cells in healthy people across ages. Study findings and constraints: Unknown donor CMV status possibly confounded expanded clonotype changes. As age increased, TCR beta diversity per million T cells fell in a roughly linear fashion.

Concerning this clonotype itself: As yet, its antigen is unknown.

CDR3 size: 18 residues. CDR1 is MNHEY and CDR2 is SVGEGT in the germline V gene. With a J-beta primer mix and a sample-barcoded 5' primer, a second PCR ran about 7 to 11 cycles. Every cDNA molecule carried a tag from a template-switch adaptor bearing 12 random nucleotides. TCRdb re-called the 5' RACE reads with MiXCR, one entry per CDR3 protein. The table records about 800,000 distinct CDR3 sequences, about half of them present only once. Those donating, healthy Caucasian individuals from Russia, were aged roughly 6 to 90. The chain employs TRBV6-2 or TRBV6-3 and TRBJ2-7; 9 nucleotides agree with TRBD1. The DNA matches TRBJ2-5 better at its end, which makes the J call doubtful. This TCR came from a man aged 80 or over in good health. The sample consisted of blood. The CDR3 sequence is CASSDGGLRDRVMKTQYF. The CDR3 nucleotides are TGTGCCAGCAGCGACGGAGGGCTCCGGGACAGGGTCATGAAGACCCAGTACTTC.